This TCR beta chain was identified in a study of CD8+ T cells in alopecia areata (dated 2018 in TCRdb). Study-wide context: The study used high-throughput TCRbeta sequencing to examine T cell clonal expansion in alopecia areata, in both the C3H/HeJ mouse model and human patients. Scalp clonality was compared across normal scalp (n=4), patchy alopecia areata scalp (n=8), and alopecia totalis/universalis scalp (n=8). RNA came from the PAXgene miRNA kit for fixed scalp, the miRNeasy kit for PBMCs, and the RNeasy kit for mouse skin. TCRbeta CDR3 regions were amplified by immunoSEQ multiplex PCR with 35 Vbeta forward and 13 Jbeta reverse primers. In humans, TCRbeta sequencing was performed on scalp tissue and on sorted CD4+ and CD8+ peripheral blood T cells from healthy controls and from patients with patchy or totalis/universalis alopecia areata.

Results and caveats for the whole study, not just this receptor: Higher clonality and more expanded CD8+ clones were observed in lesional scalp than in normal scalp, particularly in alopecia totalis/universalis, a finding suggestive of antigenic drive. Compared with mice, TCR sequences shared between patients were less clear, possibly partly because of HLA diversity across the patient population. Unlike mouse skin, which is dominated by gammadelta T cells, normal human skin has resident alphabeta T cells that are also sequenced, and this complicates analysis of the scalp TCR repertoire.

V loses 5 bases of germline sequence and J loses 0 bases, and the interval between the two ends is 10 bases. The CDR3 covers 15 residues, taking in both the cysteine and the phenylalanine. Of all the DNA, just the CDR3 is kept, 45 bases in frame from base 1. CDR1 and CDR2 were assigned from the germline V gene as SGHDN and FVKESK. Peripheral blood and lesional scalp punch biopsies were obtained from patients with alopecia areata. PBMCs were isolated by density centrifugation and stained for CD3, CD4 and CD8, and CD4+ and CD8+ T cells were sorted on a FACSAria. The untreated alopecia areata patients were recruited through a multicenter biomarker study. Blood CD8+ T cells from a few biomarker-study patients were further sorted into NKG2D-low and NKG2D-high fractions. Library preparation was by the immunoSEQ multiplex PCR assay. For TCR sequencing, RNA was extracted from every sample and reverse transcribed into cDNA to serve as template. SuperScript III was used to make first-strand cDNA, primed with a 2:1 mix of oligo-dT and random hexamers. Amplification bias was assessed with a synthetic immune receptor repertoire, and residual bias was removed computationally. The authors' analysis ran thus. Raw reads were preprocessed to remove errors, and CDR3 was defined by IMGT conventions from the conserved cysteine to phenylalanine. Clonality was computed as 1 minus the Shannon entropy, with the entropy normalized by log2 of the number of productive unique TCRs. Scalp TCRbeta sequences were cross-referenced with sorted blood CD4 and CD8 repertoires so that the CD4 or CD8 identity of scalp clones could be inferred. The source is immuneACCESS, and TCRdb retained only in-frame sequences with V and J called. Part of the clones is not carried over; for the studies checked, unresolved V genes explain less than half of this, and the remainder is unexplained. The V and J calls and clone size were taken over from that table, and D and trimming were inferred from the DNA. The sample table contains fewer than 40,000 clones; only one count was recorded for around three fifths of them. The ten biggest clones cover around 40% of the sample.

A note on this clone: Its antigen is currently not known. No much larger clone exists at a distance of one base, and base qualities are not known.

The TCR was taken from a human donor with alopecia areata. Sequencing was done on a sample of NKG2D-high CD8+ T cells sorted from blood. This specimen's cell subset or site label, per the study, means: sorted CD8+ NKG2D-high blood T cells. The chain uses TRBV14 and TRBJ1-4; no D gene can be assigned with confidence. In nucleotides, the sequence is TGTGCCAGCAGCGCCCGGCTATCAACTAATGAAAAACTGTTTTTT. The translation is CASSARLSTNEKLFF.